This entry lists 13 T cell receptor beta chains sequenced from one sample in a study of sequential checkpoint blockade in melanoma. Using immunoSEQ multiplex PCR, the repertoire was profiled, and TCRdb retains in-frame clones only, with some absent. The data show 30,000 to 40,000 clones, with approximately 90% seen just once and 9.5% to 15% held by the top ten. Treatment reported: randomized to nivolumab then ipilimumab (arm A) or the reverse (arm B). Sequences were derived from CD8+ T cells sorted from blood (inferred from file names), sampled from a patient given nivolumab and ipilimumab in sequence. Every receptor here comes from a human donor with melanoma.

The chain is built from TRBV6-5 and TRBJ2-1; 11 nucleotides match TRBD2. CDR1 and CDR2 (germline): MNHEY, SVGAGI. J gave up 4 bases and V 8 bases, and 4 bases lay outside the gene matches. This CDR3 contains 14 residues. The CDR3: CASSGTSGYNEQFF. The CDR3 DNA reads as TGTGCCAGCTCCGGGACTAGCGGTTACAATGAGCAGTTCTTC.

This clone was detected once. The J gene is TRBJ2-1, the V gene TRBV5-4; 11 positions agree with TRBD2. Trimming cost V 2 bases and J 8 bases; bases outside gene matches: 3. This CDR3 comprises 14 residues. Per the germline V gene, CDR1 is SGHNT and CDR2 is YYREEE (reference sequence). This CDR3 is CASSLLAGEDEQFF. The CDR3 nucleotides read TGTGCCAGCAGCTTACTAGCGGGAGAGGATGAGCAGTTCTTC.

The V call is TRBV4-1, the J call TRBJ2-6; 7 bases align to TRBD1. The CDR3 is 18 amino acids. V was clipped by 4 bases and J by 2 bases; unmatched bases: 11. Per the germline V gene, CDR1 is MGHRA and CDR2 is YSYEKL. CDR3 nucleotides: TGCGCCAGCAGCCTTAGGGACAGAGTGGGGGCTGGGGCCAACGTCCTGACTTTC. As protein: CASSLRDRVGAGANVLTF.

The chain links TRBV19 to TRBJ1-5; TRBD1 matches at 7 bases. Germline V gives CDR1 LNHDA, CDR2 SQIVND (reference sequence). This CDR3 is built from 15 residues. The junction had 5 bases not matched to a gene; V was cut back by 5 bases and J by 1 base. This CDR3 is CASSPTGASNQPQHF. CDR3 nucleotide sequence: TGTGCCAGTAGTCCAACAGGGGCGAGCAATCAGCCCCAGCATTTT.

The V gene is TRBV27, the J gene TRBJ2-3, with D possibly being TRBD2 (5 bases). Per the germline V gene, CDR1 is MNHEY and CDR2 is SMNVEV (reference sequence). Deletions cut 3 bases from V and 8 bases from J, with 15 bases between. The CDR3 extends over 14 amino acids. CDR3 DNA: TGTGCCAGCAGTTTTCCTTCTACCGGAGGTACGCAGTATTTT. Its translation is CASSFPSTGGTQYF.

This clone was seen a handful of times. V is TRBV6-1 and J is TRBJ2-7; 12 positions agree with TRBD2. The trim removed 7 bases at V and 1 base at J, leaving 5 bases unmatched. The CDR3 contains 15 residues. Germline V CDR1 and CDR2: MNHNS, SASEGT. Written as DNA, the CDR3 is TGTGCCAGCAACCCGACTAGCGGGAGTTCCTACGAGCAGTACGTC. Translation gives CASNPTSGSSYEQYV.

The chain is built from TRBV6-5 and TRBJ2-7; 8 nucleotides agree with TRBD1. After removal of 2 bases from V and 0 bases from J, the junction contained 3 bases not matched to a gene. CDR1 and CDR2 (germline): MNHEY, SVGAGI. This CDR3 has 15 residues. CDR3 nucleotide sequence: TGTGCCAGCAGTTACGGGACAGGAGGCTCCTACGAGCAGTACTTC. Translation: CASSYGTGGSYEQYF.

The chain recombines TRBV7-9 with TRBJ2-3; maybe TRBD1 (5 bases). CDR3 length equals 12 residues. Between the trimmed V and J ends, which lost 3 bases and 5 bases, there was a span of 6 bases. Germline CDR1 is SEHNR and CDR2 is FQNEAQ (reference sequence). CDR3: CASSLQGDTQYF. CDR3 nucleotide sequence: TGTGCCAGCAGCTTGCAGGGAGATACGCAGTATTTT.

The chain carries TRBV7-2 and TRBJ2-3, with TRBD2 as a possible D gene (5 bases). CDR1 SGHTA and CDR2 FQGNSA come from the germline V gene. The V end lost 2 bases, the J end lost 2 bases, and 14 bases lay between the germline ends. This CDR3 is built from 16 residues. The CDR3 DNA sequence: TGTGCCAGCAGCTTAAAATGGGCGGGTATCACAGATACGCAGTATTTT. Protein product: CASSLKWAGITDTQYF.

The chain links TRBV9 to TRBJ2-6; D is unresolved. The CDR3 sequence is 15 residues long. The V end lost 4 bases, the J end lost 0 bases, and 8 bases lay between the germline ends. Per the germline V gene, CDR1 is SGDLS and CDR2 is YYNGEE. Here the CDR3 DNA reads TGTGCCAGCAGCCCAAGGAGCTCTGGGGCCAACGTCCTGACTTTC. As protein: CASSPRSSGANVLTF.

This clone was seen more than once but under ten times. The chain has TRBV7-9 and TRBJ1-5; D is ambiguous. Trimming removed 5 bases from V and 0 bases from J, with 14 bases in between. The CDR3 has 16 amino acids. Looked up from germline, CDR1 is SEHNR and CDR2 is FQNEAQ (reference sequence). The CDR3, as DNA: TGTGCCAGCAGCGCCGCCGGTGTAATTAGCAATCAGCCCCAGCATTTT. The encoded protein is CASSAAGVISNQPQHF.

The chain employs TRBV29-1 and TRBJ2-1; D unresolved. Germline CDR1 SQVTM, CDR2 ANQGSEA. This CDR3 contains 14 residues. Trimming took off 1 base at V and 0 bases at J, with 7 bases between the two ends. As DNA, the CDR3 is TGCAGCGTTGAAGGTTCGAGCTCCTACAATGAGCAGTTCTTC. Translating it yields CSVEGSSSYNEQFF.

The chain couples TRBV7-6 to TRBJ1-2, with a possible D match to TRBD1 (5 bases). This CDR3 region has 14 residues. Germline values: CDR1 SGHVS, CDR2 FNYEAQ. The V end lost 1 base, the J end lost 3 bases, and 9 bases lay between the germline ends. The CDR3 spells CASSLGGADYGYTF. The CDR3 bases are TGTGCCAGCAGCTTAGGGGGCGCGGACTATGGCTACACCTTC.